This TCR beta chain emerged from a study of neoadjuvant anti-PD-1 for oral cavity cancer. Regarding the study as a whole: With a few patients per group, TCR findings need larger cohorts.

Patients were newly diagnosed with stage II-IVA oral cavity squamous cell carcinoma without prior systemic or radiation treatment. To note about this clone: Its specificity is unknown.

Produced via immunoSEQ multiplex PCR; TCRdb's table is partial and in-frame only. The sample has 15,000 or so clones, about 64% seen once. The source of this sequence is a person between 35 and 79 years old with oral cavity squamous cell carcinoma. Here the sequenced sample was PBMCs, taken before nivolumab (anti-PD-1) treatment.

DNA of the CDR3: TGTGCCAGCAGTGAAGCGCTTCGGGGGTCTGGAAACACCATATATTTT. Its translation: CASSEALRGSGNTIYF. The chain couples TRBV6-1 to TRBJ1-3; D may be TRBD1 (5 bases). There are 16 residues in the CDR3. V shed 0 bases and J shed 1 base, with 10 bases lying between them. From germline, CDR1 is MNHNS and CDR2 SASEGT.